The clone carrying this T cell receptor (beta chain) has at least ten counts. Via MiXCR, TCRdb re-called the RT-PCR reads, giving one row per CDR3 protein. The sample includes about 700,000 distinct CDR3 sequences, 14% of them seen just once. V lost 0 bases, J lost 2 bases, and 7 bases lay in between. The CDR3 consists of 14 residues. This chain links TRBV12-3 or TRBV12-4 with TRBJ2-5, with no clear D. The specimen was memory CD4+ T cells from blood. The sequence came from a female donor in good health, serving as a healthy control. The CDR3 protein is CASSLAPVQETQYF. DNA for the CDR3: TGTGCCAGCAGTTTAGCGCCAGTACAAGAGACCCAGTACTTC.